Each of the 32 T cell receptor beta chains below was sequenced from the same sample in a study of blood T cell repertoires in COVID-19. Sequenced by immunoSEQ multiplex PCR; TCRdb stores in-frame clones only, minus some. This table has about 120,000 clones, 65% to 90% appearing once. The sample taken for sequencing was peripheral blood. These receptors all stem from a man older than 75 with active or convalescent COVID-19.

DNA for the CDR3: TGTGCCAGCAGCCAAGATTCAGGGACAGGGGGTCGGAAGCAGTACTTC. Protein product: CASSQDSGTGGRKQYF. The V and J genes are TRBV3-1 (or the pseudogene TRBV3-2) and TRBJ2-7, with TRBD1 matching 11 bases. Germline V lookup: CDR1 LGHDT, CDR2 YNNKEL (reference sequence). V lost 0 bases to trimming and J lost 8 bases; unmatched junction nucleotides: 9. The CDR3 spans 16 residues.

V and J are TRBV29-1 and TRBJ2-2; no reliable D call. The CDR3 consists of 13 residues. V was trimmed by 1 base and J by 4 bases, leaving 7 bases between them. The germline CDR1 and CDR2 sequences are SQVTM and ANQGSEA. The CDR3 region has the DNA TGCAGCGTTGAAGTCTTATCCACCGGGGAGCTGTTTTTT. This sequence encodes CSVEVLSTGELFF.

This clone was observed once. This chain joins TRBV5-1 and TRBJ1-1; tentative D call: TRBD1 (6 bases). Per germline, CDR1 SGHRS and CDR2 YFSETQ. CDR3 length: 14 amino acids. Trimming took 6 bases from V and 3 from J, leaving 15 bases between them. CDR3 nucleotides: TGCGCCAGCACATATCAGGGGTTCCACACTGAAGCTTTCTTT. Translated: CASTYQGFHTEAFF.

The J gene is TRBJ1-2, the V gene TRBV27, with D unclear. The CDR3 has 13 residues. The germline V and J ends were trimmed by 5 bases and 7 bases, with 14 bases remaining between them. Germline V gives CDR1 MNHEY, CDR2 SMNVEV (reference sequence). The CDR3 reads CASSQEGTFGYTF. CDR3 coding DNA: TGTGCCAGCAGTCAAGAGGGTACGTTTGGCTACACCTTC.

Here the CDR3 reads CSVERDYSGTQYF. CDR3 in DNA: TGCAGCGTTGAACGGGACTATTCCGGGACCCAGTACTTC. This chain connects TRBV29-1 to TRBJ2-5; 7 bases map to TRBD2. CDR1 is SQVTM, CDR2 ANQGSEA, per germline. The CDR3 totals 13 residues. The V gene end was trimmed by 2 bases and the J gene end by 7 bases; junction bases not matched to a gene: 7.

The CDR3 DNA reads TGTGCCAGCAGTGGACTAGCGGGGATAGATGAGCAGTTCTTC. It is translated as CASSGLAGIDEQFF. V and J are TRBV2 and TRBJ2-1; 11 nucleotides agree with TRBD2. The CDR3 has 14 residues. V gave up 4 bases and J gave up 8 bases; unmatched junction bases: 4. Germline-derived CDR1 and CDR2 are SNHLY and FYNNEI.

The chain is built from TRBV6-6 and TRBJ1-4; D may be TRBD1 (5 bases). Trimming cost V 5 bases and J 8 bases, with 21 bases left between them. Per the germline V gene, CDR1 is MNHNY and CDR2 is SVGAGI (reference sequence). The CDR3 sequence is 16 residues long. CDR3 sequence (DNA): TGTGCCAGCAGTCCTCAAAAGGGGATAGTAGGCGAAAAACTGTTTTTT. Its translation is CASSPQKGIVGEKLFF.

This clone has a single count. The chain recombines TRBV6-6 with TRBJ2-7; TRBD2 matches at 10 bases. The junction had 5 bases not matched to a gene; V was cut back by 3 bases and J by 6 bases. This CDR3 has 14 amino acids. Germline lookup yields CDR1 MNHNY and CDR2 SVGAGI (reference sequence). This CDR3 reads CASSYQASGGEQYF. The CDR3 region has the DNA TGTGCCAGCAGTTATCAAGCTAGCGGGGGCGAGCAGTACTTC.

The rearrangement links TRBV4-1 to TRBJ2-7; 8 positions match TRBD1. The V and J ends lost 1 base and 7 bases, in that order; junction bases with no gene match: 9. CDR3 size: 15 residues. Germline V gives CDR1 MGHRA, CDR2 YSYEKL. CDR3: CASSQGQGAYGEQYF. Here the CDR3 DNA reads TGCGCCAGCAGCCAAGGGCAGGGGGCATATGGGGAGCAGTACTTC.

Notes on this clone: Other nucleotide sequences from this sample produce the same CDR3. The V gene is TRBV9, the J gene TRBJ2-3, with D possibly being TRBD1 (6 bases). This CDR3 spans 14 amino acids. Trimming stripped 3 bases from V and 4 bases from J, with 12 bases between. Germline lookup yields CDR1 SGDLS and CDR2 YYNGEE. CDR3 sequence: CASSAGGGPDTQYF. In nucleotides, the CDR3 is TGTGCCAGCAGCGCTGGGGGCGGGCCAGATACGCAGTATTTT.

The CDR3 reads CAISETEGWTEAFF. The CDR3 bases are TGTGCCATCAGTGAGACCGAGGGATGGACTGAAGCTTTCTTT. The V call is TRBV10-3, the J call TRBJ1-1; D unclear. Germline lookup yields CDR1 ENHRY and CDR2 SYGVKD. This CDR3 comprises 14 residues. Trimming took off 2 bases at V and 5 bases at J, with 12 bases between the two ends.

This chain connects TRBV7-6 to TRBJ2-5; TRBD1 matches at 8 bases. V shed 0 bases and J 5 bases; nucleotides not matched to a gene: 5. In germline, CDR1 is SGHVS, CDR2 FNYEAQ. The CDR3 has 15 amino acids. The CDR3 spells CASSLASGGSETQYF. CDR3 bases: TGTGCCAGCAGCTTAGCCTCAGGGGGCAGCGAGACCCAGTACTTC.

The chain couples TRBV14 to TRBJ2-1; 8 bases map to TRBD2. There are 19 residues in the CDR3. Germline loops: CDR1 SGHDN, CDR2 FVKESK. V lost 4 bases and J lost 6; bases outside the gene matches: 20. CDR3 loop: CASSRTTGRGGRPLNEQFF. The CDR3 coding sequence is TGTGCCAGCAGCCGAACCACGGGTCGGGGGGGCCGTCCCCTCAATGAGCAGTTCTTC.

This clone was seen more than once but under ten times. This rearrangement joins TRBV7-2 to TRBJ1-1; TRBD1 might be the D (5 bases). CDR1 SGHTA and CDR2 FQGNSA come from the germline V gene. CDR3 length: 12 residues. Trimming removed 6 bases at V and 7 bases at J, with 12 bases between. Here the CDR3 reads CASSQTDSEAFF. CDR3 coding DNA: TGTGCCAGCAGTCAAACAGACAGTGAAGCTTTCTTT.

The chain joins TRBV19 to TRBJ1-2, with 7 bases matching TRBD1. Germline assignment: CDR1 LNHDA and CDR2 SQIVND (reference sequence). V lost 4 bases to trimming and J lost 5 bases; unmatched junction nucleotides: 10. CDR3 size: 15 residues. Here the CDR3 DNA reads TGTGCCAGTAGTACCCAGCAGGGGGGCCCTTATGGCTACACCTTC. Translating gives CASSTQQGGPYGYTF.

The chain recombines TRBV30 with TRBJ1-5; TRBD1 might be the D (6 bases). The germline CDR1 and CDR2 sequences are GTSNPN and SVGIG (reference sequence). This CDR3 is built from 16 residues. V lost 2 bases to trimming and J lost 2 bases, with 16 bases between them. The CDR3 DNA reads TGTGCCTGGAGTCAACCTGGGGACATGGGCAATCAGCCCCAGCATTTT. Amino acids: CAWSQPGDMGNQPQHF.

The sample holds a few counts of this clone. The V call is TRBV18, the J call TRBJ2-7; no clear D. The germline CDR1 and CDR2 sequences are KGHSH and LQKENI. V lost 5 bases, J lost 2 bases, and 13 bases lay in between. There are 14 residues in the CDR3. In DNA, the CDR3 is TGTGCCAGCTCAGCTAGACGCATCCCCTACGAGCAGTACTTC. It encodes CASSARRIPYEQYF.

This clone was seen once. V is TRBV5-1 and J is TRBJ2-7, with D possibly being TRBD1 (5 bases). The germline V and J ends were trimmed by 0 bases and 2 bases, with 15 bases remaining between them. The CDR3 runs to 16 residues. CDR1 is SGHRS and CDR2 is YFSETQ in the germline V gene. Here the CDR3 reads CASSLVLSQDTYEQYF. The CDR3 DNA reads as TGCGCCAGCAGCTTGGTTCTCTCACAGGACACCTACGAGCAGTACTTC.

The CDR3 coding sequence is TGTGCCGTAAAAAATCTACCGGGACAGGGGCCCACTGAAGCTTTCTTT. Amino acids: CAVKNLPGQGPTEAFF. V is TRBV28 and J is TRBJ1-1; 10 positions agree with TRBD1. CDR1 is MDHEN, CDR2 SYDVKM, per germline. The CDR3 is 16 residues long. With V trimmed by 11 bases and J by 4 bases, 16 bases remained unmatched.

In its sample, this clone was seen a few times. This chain uses TRBV5-6 with TRBJ2-4, with a weak D call TRBD2 (6 bases). Trimming pared 5 bases from V and 1 base from J, leaving 7 bases between. Per germline, CDR1 SGHDT and CDR2 YYEEEE. The CDR3 runs 13 residues. CDR3 protein: CASRRGAKNIQYF. CDR3 DNA: TGTGCCAGCAGACGGGGGGCCAAAAACATTCAGTACTTC.

The V call is TRBV29-1, the J call TRBJ2-7; 8 nucleotides agree with TRBD2. The CDR3 totals 13 residues. Germline V gene sequence: CDR1 SQVTM, CDR2 ANQGSEA. J was trimmed by 0 bases and V by 8 bases; bases with no gene match: 6. In DNA form, the CDR3 reads TGCAGCACTCTAGCGGGTTCCTCCTACGAGCAGTACTTC. It is translated as CSTLAGSSYEQYF.

The J gene is TRBJ1-2, the V gene TRBV9; perhaps TRBD1 as D (6 bases). CDR1 is SGDLS, CDR2 YYNGEE, per germline. The V gene lost 0 bases and the J gene lost 6 bases, with 15 bases spanning the gap. The CDR3 is 15 amino acids. CDR3 sequence reads: CASSVESGGRNGYTF. DNA of the CDR3: TGTGCCAGCAGCGTAGAGTCCGGGGGGCGGAATGGCTACACCTTC.

The rearrangement joins TRBV19 to TRBJ2-7, with 10 bases fitting TRBD2. Per germline, CDR1 LNHDA and CDR2 SQIVND (reference sequence). V lost 4 bases and J lost 7; bases outside the gene matches: 7. The CDR3 runs 14 residues. Here the CDR3 DNA reads TGTGCCAGTAGTAACAGCGGGGGGGCGAATGAGCAGTACTTC. Translation gives CASSNSGGANEQYF.

The rearrangement uses TRBV4-3 and TRBJ2-2, with D perhaps matching TRBD1 (5 bases). The V gene's germline CDR1 is LGHNA and CDR2 YSLEER. V lost 0 bases, J lost 9 bases, and 11 bases lay in between. The CDR3 runs to 14 residues. CDR3 sequence (DNA): TGCGCCAGCAGCCAAGAACCAGGGATCAGGGAGCTGTTTTTT. Translation gives CASSQEPGIRELFF.

The chain couples TRBV2 to TRBJ1-4; D is perhaps TRBD1 (6 bases). Germline CDR1 SNHLY, CDR2 FYNNEI. This CDR3 region has 14 residues. Trimming took 6 bases from V and 3 from J, leaving 11 bases between them. The CDR3 region has the DNA TGTGCCAGCAGCAGGGGAGGGCCTAATGAAAAACTGTTTTTT. This codes for CASSRGGPNEKLFF.

This clone was found a few times. V gene TRBV29-1 combines with J gene TRBJ2-7; weak D call: TRBD2 (5 bases). The germline V gene has CDR1 SQVTM and CDR2 ANQGSEA. The CDR3 contains 12 residues. V was cut by 4 bases and J by 5 bases, with 12 bases left in between. CDR3 coding DNA: TGCAGCGTTGTCTCGGGAATCCACGAGCAGTACTTC. Its translation is CSVVSGIHEQYF.

This chain uses TRBV27 with TRBJ2-7, with TRBD1 identical over 7 bases. From germline, CDR1 is MNHEY and CDR2 SMNVEV (reference sequence). Trimming at V came to 6 bases and at J to 3 bases, leaving 11 bases not matched to a gene. The CDR3 runs 15 residues. The CDR3 DNA follows: TGTGCCAGCAGAATGTCCGGGACAGCTAACTACGAGCAGTACTTC. This encodes CASRMSGTANYEQYF.

This clone was seen only once. The chain couples TRBV7-9 to TRBJ1-5; D remains unclear. The CDR3 contains 14 residues. Germline values: CDR1 SEHNR, CDR2 FQNEAQ (reference sequence). Trimming took 0 bases from V and 1 from J, leaving 4 bases between them. The CDR3 sequence is CASSLAGSNQPQHF. DNA of the CDR3: TGTGCCAGCAGCTTAGCCGGGAGCAATCAGCCCCAGCATTTT.

The gene calls are TRBV29-1 and TRBJ2-1; 8 bases are shared with TRBD1. CDR1 is SQVTM and CDR2 is ANQGSEA in the germline V gene. J gave up 1 base and V 7 bases, and 9 bases lay outside the gene matches. CDR3 length: 15 residues. The CDR3 reads CSGGEDRVSYNEQFF. In DNA form, the CDR3 reads TGCAGCGGGGGGGAGGACAGGGTGTCCTACAATGAGCAGTTCTTC.

Only one count was recorded for this clone. The rearrangement links TRBV7-2 to TRBJ2-3, with 14 bases matching TRBD2. Germline V gives CDR1 SGHTA, CDR2 FQGNSA. V shed 2 bases and J 1 base; nucleotides not matched to a gene: 5. This CDR3 spans 18 amino acids. The CDR3 DNA reads as TGTGCCAGCAGCTTACTCGGGACTAGCGGGAGTGGCACAGATACGCAGTATTTT. Encoded protein: CASSLLGTSGSGTDTQYF.

The rearrangement uses TRBV10-1 and TRBJ2-7; 7 nucleotides match TRBD1. Germline V lookup: CDR1 WNHNN, CDR2 SYGVQD (reference sequence). This CDR3 has 17 amino acids. V shed 6 bases and J 0 bases; nucleotides not matched to a gene: 14. The CDR3 protein is CASRPIDRDKSSYEQYF. For the CDR3, the DNA is TGCGCCAGCAGACCCATAGACAGGGACAAAAGCTCCTACGAGCAGTACTTC.

The chain couples TRBV25-1 to TRBJ2-7; D not certain. The V gene's germline CDR1 is MGHDK and CDR2 SYGVNS. V lost 4 bases to trimming and J lost 9 bases, with 13 bases between them. There are 12 residues in the CDR3. CDR3 nucleotides: TGTGCCAGCAGTGGAACCACAATTCGGCAGTACTTC. Its translation is CASSGTTIRQYF.